This T cell receptor beta chain appears in the sequencing data of a study of glioma-infiltrating T cells after dendritic cell vaccination. Time point indicated: after dendritic cell vaccination, including at tumor progression/relapse. All glioblastoma patients lacked an isocitrate dehydrogenase mutation. Trimming left V 0 bases short and J 8 bases short, with 14 bases between. In germline, CDR1 is SGHNT, CDR2 YENEEA. This CDR3 spans 15 amino acids. Amplification used 60 V beta primers and 13 J beta primers. TCRdb's table, derived via immunoSEQ multiplex PCR, lists solely in-frame clones and lacks some. Of tens of thousands of clones in the sample, 85% were seen once.

The sequence was obtained from a human donor with glioblastoma. The sequences come from blood, collected after dendritic cell vaccination. The chain couples TRBV11-3 to TRBJ2-1; possibly TRBD2 for D (6 bases). The CDR3 is CASSLEEGGGYEQFF. In DNA, the CDR3 is TGTGCCAGCAGCTTAGAAGAGGGAGGTGGCTATGAGCAGTTCTTC.